The 18 T cell receptor beta chains reported below all come from one sample, sequenced in a study of response to subunit inactivated influenza vaccine. TCRdb used MiXCR to reprocess the RT-PCR reads, holding one entry per CDR3 protein. The table lists 800,000 or so distinct CDR3 sequences, 21% of them singletons. Material: PBMCs from blood, obtained roughly 5 days after vaccination. The receptors here all came from a man aged 45-65 years who received an inactivated influenza vaccine.

Comments on this clonotype: Being one base from a much bigger clone, this may be a read error. V is TRBV20-1 and J is TRBJ2-1, with no clear D. Germline assignment: CDR1 DFQATT and CDR2 SNEGSKA (reference sequence). The CDR3 sequence is 14 residues long. CDR3 coding DNA: TGCAGTGATAGACCGCTAGACACCTACAATGAGCAGTTCTTC. Encoded protein: CSDRPLDTYNEQFF.

This clonotype was picked up many times. This chain connects TRBV29-1 to TRBJ2-1, with 10 bases fitting TRBD2. V lost 5 bases and J lost 4; bases outside the gene matches: 5. The CDR3 length is 14 residues. Germline V gives CDR1 SQVTM, CDR2 ANQGSEA. The CDR3 bases are TGCAGCGTTAGGAGTAGCGGGGGGTACAATGAGCAGTTCTTC. Translated, it gives CSVRSSGGYNEQFF.

This clonotype was counted once. CDR3 sequence (DNA): TGTGCCAGCAGCCAAGAGGTGGCAGGGACCTCCTACGAGCAGTACTTC. This codes for CASSQEVAGTSYEQYF. The rearrangement joins TRBV4-2 to TRBJ2-7; D is tentatively TRBD1 or TRBD2 (5 bases each). The CDR3 runs 16 residues. Germline V gives CDR1 LGHNA, CDR2 YNFKEQ. The V end lost 0 bases, the J end lost 0 bases, and 12 bases lay between the germline ends.

This clonotype was detected ten times or more. V is TRBV5-1 and J is TRBJ2-3; unclear D gene. V lost 3 bases and J 5 bases, leaving 13 bases between the germline ends. Germline-derived CDR1 and CDR2 are SGHRS and YFSETQ. There are 14 residues in the CDR3. DNA for the CDR3: TGCGCCAGCAGCTCCTACCTATTTGAAGATACGCAGTATTTT. Translated: CASSSYLFEDTQYF.

V gene TRBV29-1 combines with J gene TRBJ2-3, with a weak D call TRBD1 (5 bases). V gave up 4 bases and J gave up 7 bases, with 12 bases separating them. From germline, CDR1 is SQVTM and CDR2 ANQGSEA. This CDR3 is built from 12 residues. The CDR3 DNA is TGCAGCGTTGGACCAAGGGGTAATACGCAGTATTTT. It encodes CSVGPRGNTQYF.

The chain links TRBV6-2 or TRBV6-3 to TRBJ2-7; D not resolved. CDR1 is MNHEY, CDR2 SVGEGT, per germline. With 6 bases removed from V and 2 bases from J, the gap between germline ends came to 11 bases. This CDR3 region has 13 residues. DNA for the CDR3: TGTGCCAGCAGGCCCAGCGCTACCTACGAGCAGTACTTC. Amino acid sequence: CASRPSATYEQYF.

This clonotype turned up a few times. V usage is TRBV30 and J usage is TRBJ2-5; 12 nucleotides line up with TRBD1. This CDR3 has 13 residues. Germline V lookup: CDR1 GTSNPN, CDR2 SVGIG (reference sequence). The CDR3 here is CASGTGGLETQYF. The CDR3 nucleotides are TGTGCTTCCGGGACAGGGGGCTTAGAGACCCAGTACTTC.

The sample holds a few counts of this clonotype. The chain links TRBV3-1 to TRBJ1-1, with D possibly matching TRBD1 (6 bases). Germline V gene data show CDR1 as LGHDT and CDR2 as YNNKEL (reference sequence). V was shortened by 4 bases and J by 4 bases, with 16 bases between the two germline ends. This CDR3 region has 15 residues. This chain's CDR3 is CASSPQGFGGTEAFF. The CDR3 DNA reads as TGTGCCAGCAGCCCGCAGGGGTTCGGGGGCACTGAAGCTTTCTTT.

In its sample, this clonotype was seen a few times. The genes are TRBV7-9 and TRBJ2-2, with D possibly called TRBD1 or TRBD2 (5 bases each). The V gene lost 5 bases and the J gene lost 11 bases, with 12 bases spanning the gap. CDR3 length: 12 amino acids. Per the germline V gene, CDR1 is SEHNR and CDR2 is FQNEAQ (reference sequence). As DNA, the CDR3 is TGTGCCAGCAGCCCCTGGGGGTTCGAGCTGTTTTTT. Protein sequence: CASSPWGFELFF. The full variable domain, in which reference TRBV7-9 and TRBJ2-2 provide the parts outside the CDR3, is DTGVSQNPRHKITKRGQNVTFRCDPISEHNRLYWYRQTLGQGPEFLTYFQNEAQLEKSRLLSDRFSAERPKGSFSTLEIQRTEQGDSAMYLCASSPWGFELFFGEGSRLTVL.

This clonotype was counted only a few times. The V and J genes are TRBV20-1 and TRBJ2-3; D is ambiguous. Trimming shortened V by 3 bases and J by 4 bases, and 8 bases separated the two germline ends. This CDR3 contains 12 residues. The germline V gene encodes CDR1 DFQATT and CDR2 SNEGSKA (reference sequence). The CDR3 DNA reads as TGCAGTGCTAGCCCCGGCGCAGATACGCAGTATTTT. Protein product: CSASPGADTQYF.

This chain links TRBV27 with TRBJ2-2; TRBD2 might be the D (5 bases). Germline values: CDR1 MNHEY, CDR2 SMNVEV (reference sequence). Trimming took 6 bases from V and 5 from J, leaving 13 bases between them. This CDR3 has 14 residues. In DNA form, the CDR3 reads TGTGCCAGCAGCTTACTAAGCGGAACCGGGGAGCTGTTTTTT. This gives the protein CASSLLSGTGELFF.

The chain joins TRBV12-3 or TRBV12-4 to TRBJ2-3, with unresolved D. V lost 2 bases and J lost 4, with 7 bases in between. This CDR3 region has 13 residues. Here the CDR3 reads CASSLRASDTQYF. CDR3 coding DNA: TGTGCCAGCAGTTTACGGGCTTCAGATACGCAGTATTTT.

This clonotype was picked up a small number of times. The chain is built from TRBV5-1 and TRBJ2-2, with D possibly matching TRBD1 (6 bases). Germline values: CDR1 SGHRS, CDR2 YFSETQ. The CDR3 has 15 amino acids. Trimming pared 5 bases from V and 7 bases from J, leaving 18 bases between. The CDR3 bases are TGCGCCAGCAGACTTAACCCAGGGGTTGACGGGGAGCTGTTTTTT. This encodes CASRLNPGVDGELFF.

This clonotype was seen more than once but under ten times. The chain is built from TRBV6-2 or TRBV6-3 and TRBJ2-5; 10 bases are a match to TRBD2. Trimming removed 5 bases from V and 5 bases from J; junction bases left unmatched: 8. The CDR3 length is 15 residues. Germline V gives CDR1 MNHEY, CDR2 SVGEGT. CDR3 coding DNA: TGTGCCAGCAGTGTCCAGCGGGGGGGCCTCGAGACCCAGTACTTC. It is translated as CASSVQRGGLETQYF.

The rearrangement uses TRBV12-3 or TRBV12-4 and TRBJ1-5; D not resolved. Trimming removed 6 bases at V and 0 bases at J, with 9 bases between. The CDR3 has 14 residues. CDR3 nucleotide sequence: TGTGCCAGCAGCTCCGGGGTTAGCAATCAGCCCCAGCATTTT. Protein product: CASSSGVSNQPQHF.

This clonotype was counted ten times or more. The chain has TRBV5-1 and TRBJ2-1; D is possibly TRBD1 (5 bases). CDR3 size: 13 residues. V shed 4 bases and J shed 10 bases, with 15 bases lying between them. Germline loops: CDR1 SGHRS, CDR2 YFSETQ. CDR3 nucleotide sequence: TGCGCCAGCAGCCCCCTCGACAGCTTCGAGCAGTTCTTC. This gives the protein CASSPLDSFEQFF.

The genes are TRBV7-2 and TRBJ2-3, with D perhaps assigned TRBD1 or TRBD2 (6 bases each). In germline, CDR1 is SGHTA, CDR2 FQGNSA. The length of the CDR3 is 16 residues. The V end lost 3 bases, the J end lost 5 bases, and 18 bases lay between the germline ends. The CDR3 loop reads CASSFNTGASGDTQYF. CDR3 in DNA: TGTGCCAGCAGCTTCAATACGGGGGCTTCGGGAGATACGCAGTATTTT.

This clonotype was counted only a few times. DNA for the CDR3: TGTGCCATCATGGTAGCGGGGGGGCAGGGAGATACGCAGTATTTT. As protein: CAIMVAGGQGDTQYF. This chain joins TRBV10-3 and TRBJ2-3; TRBD2 aligns across 11 bases. Germline values: CDR1 ENHRY, CDR2 SYGVKD. The CDR3 has 15 residues. With V trimmed by 7 bases and J by 5 bases, 8 bases remained unmatched.